The source of this T cell receptor beta chain is a study of blood T cell repertoires in COVID-19. The germline gives CDR1 ENHRY, CDR2 SYGVKD. Trimming at V came to 6 bases and at J to 2 bases, leaving 10 bases not matched to a gene. The CDR3 extends over 15 amino acids. The protocol was immunoSEQ multiplex PCR, while the TCRdb copy is restricted to in-frame clones and leaves out a portion. The table shows 95,000 to 150,000 clones, with 88% occurring only once. Sample: peripheral blood. The chain links TRBV10-3 to TRBJ2-7; 7 bases fit TRBD2. This clonotype originated in a man aged 45-65 years with acute or convalescent COVID-19. The CDR3 loop reads CAISSTSAPPYEQYF. The CDR3 DNA sequence: TGTGCCATCAGCTCTACTAGCGCGCCACCCTACGAGCAGTACTTC.